This TCR beta chain was recorded in a study of blood T cell repertoires in COVID-19 (dated by TCRdb to 2019 to 2021). About the investigation overall: Collaborator samples came from the United States, Italy and Spain and covered acute and convalescent phases of COVID-19. The material from the prospective study consisted of cDNA or gDNA derived from T cells, B-cell-depleted T cells, or PBMCs. The dataset comprised deeply sampled blood TCRbeta repertoires from subjects exposed to, actively infected with, or recovered from COVID-19. The repertoires were made available in a free public database intended to serve as a resource for research on the immune response to SARS-CoV-2. Samples were obtained from the ongoing ImmuneRACE study (first 160 participants) and from 1,254 subjects provided by 6 global collaborators. The sample metadata nearly always contained a de-identified subject ID, COVID-19 status, age in years and sex. Where available, HLA class I and class II types were taken from metadata supplied by the sample provider and were not determined by assay-based typing.

Each collaborating institution followed its own protocols to collect whole blood in K2EDTA tubes. For TCRbeta analysis, collaborator samples were shipped as frozen whole blood, as isolated PBMCs, or as DNA extracted from either sample type. The immunoSEQ Assay, a bias-controlled multiplex PCR, was used to amplify TCRbeta CDR3 regions from genomic DNA. As for the authors' bioinformatics: The number of nucleated cells in each sample was estimated by amplification of reference gene primers within the assay. To quantify the absolute abundance of each unique TCRbeta CDR3 rearrangement, sequence reads were collapsed and filtered. For each sample, productive Simpson clonality was calculated as the square root of Simpson's diversity index over productive rearrangements. The table was pulled from immuneACCESS by TCRdb, which kept in-frame rearrangements only. Such tables lose some clones; where checked, under half of the loss comes from unresolved V genes, and the rest has no known cause. V and J calls and clone size are given by that table; D and trimming were obtained from the DNA. The sample table contains approximately 210,000 clones; only one count was recorded for more than 75% of them. The top ten constitute roughly 12% of the sample.

In the case of this clone: Its antigen is not yet known. No much larger clonotype is one base removed from it; base qualities were not supplied.

Study-wide findings and limitations: How much clinical and demographic metadata was included differed by source and by participant, and the metadata was provided uncurated.

The sequencing sample was made of peripheral blood. The sequence was collected from a middle-aged woman with acute or convalescent COVID-19.

The bases read TGCGCCAGCAGGGGTACTAGACACGAGCAGTACTTC. Translated, it gives CASRGTRHEQYF. The V and J segments used are TRBV5-1 and TRBJ2-7; the best D guess is TRBD2, with 5 bases matching. Spanning cysteine to phenylalanine, the CDR3 consists of 12 amino acids. The sequence is cut down to CDR3 DNA, 36 bases in frame from base 1. CDR1 and CDR2 are read off the germline V gene as SGHRS and YFSETQ. Trimming takes 5 bases from V and 5 bases from J, and the germline ends sit 11 bases apart.